This TCR beta chain was captured by sequencing in a study of blood T cell repertoires in COVID-19. In its sample, this clone was seen once. The data were produced by immunoSEQ multiplex PCR, yet TCRdb's version contains in-frame clones alone and is incomplete. Altogether some 150,000 clones are present, around 83% being singletons, with the ten largest covering around 8.5%. CDR1 MDHEN and CDR2 SYDVKM come from the germline V gene. The CDR3 loop spans 11 amino acids. Trimming pared 6 bases from V and 9 bases from J, leaving 12 bases between. The TCR comes from an older woman with acute or convalescent COVID-19. The sequencing sample was made of peripheral blood. V gene TRBV28 combines with J gene TRBJ2-7; possible D gene TRBD2, 6 bases. The CDR3 DNA sequence: TGTGCCAGCAGAGCGGAGGGACGGCAGTACTTC. Its translation is CASRAEGRQYF.